This note documents a single T cell receptor beta chain sequence. Antigen specificity is unknown. An end of the junction differs from the germline gene, which may be a read error. This entry belongs to a study of T cell repertoires in cytomegalovirus infection. Study summary: CMV infection together with matching HLA type was indicated by public TCR beta signatures.

The CDR3 spans 15 residues. From germline, CDR1 is MDHEN and CDR2 SYDVKM. TCRdb re-called the reads through MiXCR, storing one row per CDR3 protein. The data contain about 450,000 distinct CDR3 sequences, under 40% of them singletons. Study-wide results and limits: Accumulated public TCR beta family frequency recognized individuals carrying CMV together with the relevant HLA. Across the ex vivo response, the dominant clonotypes were HLA-C-restricted CMV-specific TCR beta clonotypes.

J is TRBJ2-3 and V is TRBV28, with 7 bases fitting TRBD2. Sequencing used PBMCs. The receptor's source is a human donor in good health (CMV status not recorded). Some clones in this sample may be carry-over from other donors' samples. The CDR3 loop is CASSFRGDYTETQYF. The DNA of the CDR3 is TGTGCCAGCAGTTTTCGCGGGGACTACACAGAAACGCAGTATTTT.